What follows describes a single TCR beta chain. The antigen remains unidentified. Looked up from germline, CDR1 is GTSNPN and CDR2 is SVGIG (reference sequence). Losses at the gene ends were 2 bases for V and 1 base for J; bases not matched to a gene: 3. This CDR3 has 14 residues. The record originates from a study of T cell clonotyping in hematopoietic cell transplantation. Broader study findings: At the given depth, recipient repertoires were over 95% de novo clonotypes. Higher Inverse Simpson Index values in graft donor and pretransplant recipient predicted broader posttransplant TCR diversity. Recipient TCR diversity dropped after transplant; expanded clonotypes rose from day 30 to 180. CD4 and CD8 repertoire contributions could not be separated without sorting.

Profiling relied on immunoSEQ multiplex PCR, and the TCRdb table lists in-frame clones only, not all of them. The sample has around 8,400 clones; around 90% are singletons. This chain uses TRBV30 with TRBJ2-5, with 8 bases aligning to TRBD2. This clonotype was obtained from a male patient over 55 who had an allogeneic stem cell transplant from a related donor, so the T cells may come from the graft donor. Some clones in this sample may be carry-over from other donors' samples. Sample: peripheral blood mononuclear cells, taken at the time of graft-versus-host disease after allogeneic stem cell transplant. CDR3 amino acids: CAWSRTSFQETQYF. CDR3 nucleotides: TGTGCCTGGAGTCGGACTAGCTTCCAAGAGACCCAGTACTTC. Combining the CDR3 with reference TRBV30 and TRBJ2-5 gives the whole variable domain SQTIHQWPATLVQPVGSPLSLECTVEGTSNPNLYWYRQAAGRGLQLLFYSVGIGQISSEVPQNLSASRPQDRQFILSSKKLLLSDSGFYLCAWSRTSFQETQYFGPGTRLLVL.